These 19 T cell receptor beta chains were sequenced from one sample in a study of molecular identifiers for immune sequencing clone quantification (dated by TCRdb to between 2017 and 2018). Libraries came from PCR. Sequenced using a NextSeq 500. Clones were called with MiXCR by TCRdb after fastp trimmed the public reads at Q25, and only in-frame beta chains were retained. Under each unique CDR3 protein, matching rows form one entry showing the most common genes and DNA. The sample includes under 350,000 distinct CDR3 sequences, with 24% observed a single time. The ten largest clones represent approximately 0.74% of the sample. Input material: naive CD8+ T cells from blood, with Jurkat cell RNA spiked in. In light of the paper, this sample's cell subset or site label describes: FACS-sorted CD8+CD4-CCR7+CD45RA+ naive T cells. The source is a human donor in good health. Some libraries in this study had Jurkat cell RNA spiked in.

The V gene is TRBV5-3, the J gene TRBJ2-7; 11 bases are shared with TRBD1. TRBV5-3 is classed as an ORF, of uncertain function. The CDR3 contains 16 residues. Unmatched junction bases numbered 17, after V lost 10 bases and J lost 5 bases. CDR3 DNA: TGTGCCGGCAGCTCAGACCCTGGACAGGGGGCCCACGAGCAGTACTTC. Translating gives CAGSSDPGQGAHEQYF.

The V and J genes are TRBV3-1 and TRBJ2-5, with D unclear. This CDR3 is 15 amino acids long. Per germline, CDR1 LGHDT and CDR2 YNNKEL (reference sequence). The V gene lost 0 bases and the J gene lost 1 base, with 9 bases spanning the gap. This CDR3 reads CASSQDGSPQETQYF. CDR3 nucleotide sequence: TGTGCCAGCAGCCAAGACGGCTCCCCCCAAGAGACCCAGTACTTC.

The chain recombines TRBV12-3 or TRBV12-4 with TRBJ2-4; a possible D gene is TRBD2 (5 bases). The V and J ends lost 6 bases and 9 bases respectively, with 21 bases between them. The CDR3 is made up of 15 amino acids. CDR3 loop: CASSTNPTRGGIQYF. The DNA for the CDR3 is TGTGCCAGCAGCACCAACCCAACCAGAGGAGGCATTCAGTACTTC.

This clonotype was recorded a few times. The chain couples TRBV30 to TRBJ2-1; 10 bases fit TRBD2. CDR3 length: 13 amino acids. In germline, CDR1 is GTSNPN, CDR2 SVGIG (reference sequence). V lost 5 bases and J lost 7; bases outside the gene matches: 5. The CDR3 DNA sequence: TGTGCCTGGCAGGGACTAGCGAGGAATGAGCAGTTCTTC. Translated, it gives CAWQGLARNEQFF.

This clonotype was found many times. V is TRBV5-1 and J is TRBJ2-5; D might be TRBD2 (5 bases). Looked up from germline, CDR1 is SGHRS and CDR2 is YFSETQ. Trimming pared 0 bases from V and 5 bases from J, leaving 23 bases between. CDR3 size: 18 residues. Written as DNA, the CDR3 is TGCGCCAGCAGCTTGGGGGTCGTCTTCTCATCACTAGGGGAGACCCAGTACTTC. Its translation is CASSLGVVFSSLGETQYF.

This clonotype was seen more than once but under ten times. This chain links TRBV27 with TRBJ2-3; no clear D. The length of the CDR3 is 16 residues. The V gene lost 4 bases and the J gene lost 4 bases, with 18 bases spanning the gap. Per germline, CDR1 MNHEY and CDR2 SMNVEV (reference sequence). In nucleotides, the CDR3 is TGTGCCAGCAGTTCCTTCACGGGCCGAGGAGCAGATACGCAGTATTTT. Its protein is CASSSFTGRGADTQYF.

This clonotype has a count of ten or more. The gene calls are TRBV20-1 and TRBJ2-2, with TRBD2 matching over 11 bases. With V trimmed by 0 bases and J by 6 bases, 6 bases remained unmatched. Germline V lookup: CDR1 DFQATT, CDR2 SNEGSKA (reference sequence). CDR3 size: 16 residues. CDR3 residues: CSARDLTSGKAGELFF. For the CDR3, the DNA is TGCAGTGCTAGAGATCTGACTAGCGGGAAGGCCGGGGAGCTGTTTTTT.

This clonotype was observed many times. V gene TRBV5-4 combines with J gene TRBJ2-2; D remains unclear. Trimming pared 2 bases from V and 6 bases from J, leaving 5 bases between. Germline CDR1 reads SGHNT; CDR2 reads YYREEE (reference sequence). CDR3 length: 12 amino acids. The CDR3 coding sequence is TGTGCCAGCAGCTTACTGGCCGGGGAGCTGTTTTTT. Translating it yields CASSLLAGELFF.

This clonotype was recorded a few times. The junction and the germline gene differ at one end; a read error may be behind it. The chain couples TRBV5-1 to TRBJ2-7; possibly TRBD2 for D (6 bases). The CDR3 length is 15 residues. CDR1 SGHRS and CDR2 YFSETQ come from the germline V gene. CDR3 in DNA: TGCGCCAGCAGCTCTTCCAGCGGGCCCTCCAACGAGCAGTACTTC. Amino acids: CASSSSSGPSNEQYF.

This chain joins TRBV5-4 and TRBJ2-5; no reliable D call. Germline CDR1 SGHNT, CDR2 YYREEE (reference sequence). The CDR3 has 15 amino acids. The V and J ends lost 0 bases and 5 bases respectively, with 14 bases between them. The CDR3 protein is CASSLVEASLETQYF. CDR3 coding DNA: TGTGCCAGCAGCTTGGTCGAGGCCTCTCTCGAGACCCAGTACTTC.

This clonotype was seen a handful of times. The chain uses TRBV7-2 and TRBJ2-2; perhaps D is TRBD1 or TRBD2 (5 bases each). The CDR3 spans 15 residues. CDR1 and CDR2 from the germline V gene are SGHTA and FQGNSA. The V end lost 6 bases, the J end lost 0 bases, and 11 bases lay between the germline ends. The CDR3 region is CASRSGTTNTGELFF. CDR3 coding DNA: TGTGCCAGCAGATCCGGGACGACGAACACCGGGGAGCTGTTTTTT. The full variable domain, with the rest looked up from reference TRBV7-2 and TRBJ2-2, is GAGVSQSPSNKVTEKGKDVELRCDPISGHTALYWYRQSLGQGLEFLIYFQGNSAPDKSGLPSDRFSAERTGGSVSTLTIQRTQQEDSAVYLCASRSGTTNTGELFFGEGSRLTVL.

This clonotype was observed at least ten times. The gene calls are TRBV25-1 and TRBJ2-7; TRBD2 might be the D (6 bases). The CDR3 consists of 15 residues. V was clipped by 3 bases and J by 0 bases, with 12 bases between them. Germline-derived CDR1 and CDR2 are MGHDK and SYGVNS. CDR3: CASSDPAAGSYEQYF. The CDR3 nucleotides read TGTGCCAGCAGTGATCCAGCAGCGGGCTCCTACGAGCAGTACTTC.

This clonotype was observed many times. The chain has TRBV5-8 and TRBJ2-2; 7 bases align to TRBD2. The junction had 12 bases not matched to a gene; V was cut back by 7 bases and J by 0 bases. The CDR3 totals 17 residues. Germline V lookup: CDR1 SGHTS, CDR2 YDEGEE. CDR3: CASGLSMGGANTGELFF. The CDR3 bases are TGTGCCAGCGGTCTATCGATGGGAGGGGCGAACACCGGGGAGCTGTTTTTT. Full variable domain (missing parts from reference TRBV5-8 and TRBJ2-2): EAGVTQSPTHLIKTRGQQATLRCSPISGHTSVYWYQQALGLGLQFLLWYDEGEERNRGNFPPRFSGRQFPNYSSELNVNALELEDSALYLCASGLSMGGANTGELFFGEGSRLTVL.

Many counts were recorded for this clonotype. This chain joins TRBV7-6 and TRBJ2-5; D gene uncertain. Trimming shortened V by 5 bases and J by 4 bases, and 17 bases separated the two germline ends. Looked up from germline, CDR1 is SGHVS and CDR2 is FNYEAQ. The CDR3 extends over 15 amino acids. The CDR3 nucleotides read TGTGCCAGCAGCGTCGCCCCCGAGGATGGAGAGACCCAGTACTTC. Protein sequence: CASSVAPEDGETQYF.

This clonotype has a single count. A read error may be the cause here, since a much bigger clone is one base away. The chain has TRBV23-1 and TRBJ1-6; possible D gene TRBD1, 5 bases. TRBV23-1 is assigned to the ORF class and has an uncertain function. V was pared by 8 bases and J by 7 bases, with 24 bases between. This CDR3 has 17 amino acids. The CDR3 nucleotides are TGCGCCAGCGGACCATACTCCTCCGGGACGGCGAATTCACCCCTCCACTTT. This encodes CASGPYSSGTANSPLHF.

Of note for this clonotype: This is likely a read error, given that the CDR3 carries no conserved phenylalanine or tryptophan at its end. The genes are TRBV4-1 and TRBJ2-7, with 7 bases matching TRBD1. This CDR3 region has 16 residues. CDR1 is MGHRA and CDR2 is YSYEKL in the germline V gene. Trimming took 0 bases from V and 4 from J; bases not matched to a gene: 9. In nucleotides, the CDR3 is TGCGCCAGCAGCCAAGATACCGGGACAGAGTTATACGAGCAGTACCTC. It codes for CASSQDTGTELYEQYL.

This clonotype came up once. Sequence at one end of the junction differs from germline and may be a read error. The genes are TRBV25-1 and TRBJ2-3; D remains ambiguous. Germline V gives CDR1 MGHDK, CDR2 SYGVNS. This CDR3 spans 14 amino acids. Written as DNA, the CDR3 is TGTGCCGGCAGTGAATACAGTAGCACAGATACGCAGTATTTT. Translation: CAGSEYSSTDTQYF.

This clonotype showed up many times. CDR3 in amino acids: CASSHLGQSEAFF. CDR3 nucleotides: TGTGCCAGCAGTCACCTGGGACAGTCAGAAGCTTTCTTT. V and J are TRBV6-5 and TRBJ1-1; 7 bases fit TRBD1. The length of the CDR3 is 13 residues. The V gene's germline CDR1 is MNHEY and CDR2 SVGAGI. Trimming took 5 bases from V and 8 from J; bases not matched to a gene: 8.

This clonotype has a handful of counts. J is TRBJ2-7 and V is TRBV20-1; D gene unclear. There are 13 residues in the CDR3. V was cut by 3 bases and J by 4 bases, with 13 bases left in between. Germline assignment: CDR1 DFQATT and CDR2 SNEGSKA (reference sequence). The CDR3 loop reads CSARRTESYEQYF. CDR3 bases: TGCAGTGCTAGGAGGACGGAGAGTTACGAGCAGTACTTC.